This T cell receptor (beta chain) was recorded in a study of blood T cells in healthy people across ages. The length of the CDR3 is 15 residues. V lost 4 bases and J lost 3; bases outside the gene matches: 5. Germline CDR1 LGHNA, CDR2 YSLEER. A second PCR of roughly 7 to 11 cycles used a sample-barcoded 5' primer and a J-beta primer mix. A template-switch adaptor that had 12 random nucleotides put a tag on each cDNA molecule. TCRdb fed the 5' RACE reads into MiXCR, producing one record per CDR3 protein. Altogether about 1.5 million distinct CDR3 sequences are present, 40% to 45% being singletons, with the ten largest covering about 4%.

The sample comprised blood. J is TRBJ2-1 and V is TRBV4-3, with 8 positions matching TRBD1. The sequence was collected from a woman aged 18-30 years in good health. CDR3 sequence (DNA): TGCGCCAGCAGCCCGGGACAGGTGATCTACAATGAGCAGTTCTTC. It is translated as CASSPGQVIYNEQFF.